This is a list of T cell receptor beta chains from one sample in a study of blood T cell repertoires in COVID-19. TCRdb's copy holds only in-frame clones and misses some; the assay was immunoSEQ multiplex PCR. The data show tens of thousands of clones, with around 90% seen just once and under 55% held by the top ten. Material for sequencing was peripheral blood. All receptors derive from a human donor in a cohort sampled during active COVID-19. Each CDR3 is given with its conserved first and last residue. Rows may omit the clone size; those that give it use once, few, many or a size class.

j_call	v_call	clone_size	cdr3_aa
TRBJ1-1	TRBV30	-	CAWSRLDRMNTEAFF
TRBJ2-1	TRBV6-4	-	CASSDEARGEQFF
TRBJ2-2	TRBV2	-	CASRGTLNTGELFF
TRBJ1-2	TRBV20-1	-	CSAISGVGYTF
TRBJ2-3	TRBV7-9	-	CASSPRSGGDTQYF
TRBJ2-3	TRBV10-3	-	CAIRETALTDTQYF
TRBJ2-3	TRBV6-2/TRBV6-3	-	CASSSGTTITDTQYF
TRBJ2-3	TRBV7-3	-	CASSLRRGVDTQYF
TRBJ2-3	TRBV7-3	-	CASSKTGGGDTQYF
TRBJ1-5	TRBV30	-	CAWSLGGSDRAQHF
TRBJ1-1	TRBV28	-	CASSSGYTEAFF
TRBJ2-2	TRBV7-2	-	CATPAREGRRDGELFF
TRBJ1-5	TRBV7-3	-	CASSPGQGYSNQPQHF
TRBJ1-2	TRBV19	-	CASSMPDNYGYTF
TRBJ2-7	TRBV7-2	-	CASSLAKGAAYEQYF
TRBJ2-2	TRBV7-9	few	CASSTEYLAGGNTGELFF
TRBJ2-3	TRBV9	-	CASSVVGRRTDTQYF
TRBJ2-3	TRBV18	once	CASSPAVGGSTDTQYF
TRBJ1-1	TRBV19	-	CASSTQQGRTEAFF
TRBJ1-2	TRBV7-3	-	CASSLTISFYGYTF
TRBJ2-2	TRBV30	-	CAWSPASGGAFGTGELFF
TRBJ2-1	TRBV2	once	CASSGTGLARDNEQFF
TRBJ1-5	TRBV5-6	-	CASSLGGLGNQPQHF
TRBJ2-5	TRBV5-1	-	CASSLVQGRVQETQYF
TRBJ2-7	TRBV19	-	CASSIRDRGVYEQYF
TRBJ1-5	TRBV6-1	once	CASSESNSNQPQHF
TRBJ2-7	TRBV5-1	-	CASSLPFRQPPHEQYF
TRBJ2-3	TRBV20-1	-	CSASDSGGALDTQYF
TRBJ2-1	TRBV7-2	once	CASSSDLRDEQFF
TRBJ2-6	TRBV7-2	-	CASSFSGTASGANVLTF
TRBJ2-1	TRBV29-1	-	CSVRRQASQMGVNEQFF
TRBJ2-4	TRBV27	-	CASSTQLAVSNIQYF
TRBJ1-4	TRBV24-1	-	CATSDGGAGTEKLFF
TRBJ1-4	TRBV3-1/TRBV3-2	-	CASSPLRTGRNEKLFF
TRBJ1-2	TRBV6-5	-	CASSRGTGDYGYTF
TRBJ2-7	TRBV5-1	-	CASSLGRNYEQYF
TRBJ2-5	TRBV19	-	CASSPMGGTGDYQETQYF
TRBJ1-1	TRBV14	-	CASSQDHWTRTEAFF
TRBJ2-5	TRBV6-2/TRBV6-3	-	CASSYQAQETQYF
TRBJ1-2	TRBV21-1	-	CASSKERGTGYTF
TRBJ2-2	TRBV5-6	many	CASSPELGVLDTGELFF
TRBJ1-5	TRBV12-3/TRBV12-4	-	CASSQGDQPQHF
TRBJ2-3	TRBV5-1	-	CASSLGTVGTDTQYF
TRBJ1-6	TRBV2	-	CASTQEANSPLHF
TRBJ1-2	TRBV19	-	CASSKPDRAYGYTF
TRBJ1-1	TRBV28	-	CASRSRTGEAFF
TRBJ2-2	TRBV24-1	-	CATSDSSRGTGELFF
TRBJ1-1	TRBV4-2	-	CASSPRTGGRNTEAFF
TRBJ1-1	TRBV19	-	CASSLRDRGIAFF
TRBJ1-3	TRBV10-3	-	CAISGGQPSGNTIYF
TRBJ2-3	TRBV6-2/TRBV6-3	-	CASSPLADTQYF
TRBJ2-4	TRBV6-6	-	CASSYEGAGGRNIQYF
TRBJ2-5	TRBV5-1	-	CASSRGGVESETQYF